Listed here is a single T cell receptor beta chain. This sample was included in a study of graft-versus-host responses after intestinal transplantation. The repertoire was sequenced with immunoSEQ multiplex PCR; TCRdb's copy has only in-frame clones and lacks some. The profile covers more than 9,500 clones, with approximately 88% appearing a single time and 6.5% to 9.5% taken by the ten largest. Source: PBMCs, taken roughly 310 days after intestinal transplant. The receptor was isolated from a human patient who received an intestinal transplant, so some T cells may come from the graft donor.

The CDR3 here is CASRIQGAPYYEQYF. The CDR3 coding sequence is TGTGCCAGCAGGATTCAGGGGGCGCCCTACTACGAGCAGTACTTC. This sequence joins TRBV5-6 and TRBJ2-7, with TRBD1 matching 8 bases. This CDR3 contains 15 residues. Germline V gene lookup returns CDR1 SGHDT and CDR2 YYEEEE. V was clipped by 5 bases and J by 3 bases; unmatched bases: 10.